The 20 T cell receptor beta chains below were found in one sample sequenced in a study of T-cell reconstitution after alpha-beta-depleted transplantation in children. Unique molecular identifiers were built into the TCRbeta library. TCRdb reprocessed the PCR reads via MiXCR and lists one record per CDR3 protein. Of about 830,000 distinct CDR3 sequences in the sample, approximately 15% are singletons; the top ten hold roughly 5%. This specimen was PBMCs, mostly from graft donor cells, taken 360 days after TCRalphabeta/CD19-depleted stem cell transplant. The source of these receptors is a male patient aged 10 to 17 who had a stem cell transplant for acute lymphoblastic leukemia, so the T cells may come from the graft donor.

V is TRBV24-1 and J is TRBJ2-3, with 9 bases lining up with TRBD2. The J segment lost 2 bases and the V segment lost 7 bases, leaving 3 bases of the junction unmatched. CDR3 length: 14 residues. CDR1 KGHDR and CDR2 SFDVKD come from the germline V gene. In nucleotides, the CDR3 is TGTGCCACCAGCGTAGCGGGAGCCACAGATACGCAGTATTTT. This codes for CATSVAGATDTQYF.

The chain uses TRBV18 and TRBJ1-2; D uncertain. Trimming removed 3 bases at V and 8 bases at J, with 13 bases between. The CDR3 has 13 amino acids. CDR1 KGHSH and CDR2 LQKENI come from the germline V gene. The CDR3: CASSPHGGEGYTF. The CDR3 region has the DNA TGTGCCAGCTCACCCCATGGCGGAGAGGGCTACACCTTC.

This clonotype was seen a handful of times. Here the CDR3 reads CASKILGTSGPAYF. The CDR3 nucleotides read TGTGCCAGCAAAATATTGGGGACTAGCGGTCCAGCGTACTTC. This chain uses TRBV2 with TRBJ2-7; 11 positions match TRBD2. The length of the CDR3 is 14 residues. The germline gives CDR1 SNHLY, CDR2 FYNNEI. V was clipped by 7 bases and J by 12 bases; unmatched bases: 14.

In its sample, this clonotype was seen many times. Compared with germline, one end of the junction differs, possibly owing to a read error. The J gene is TRBJ2-7, the V gene TRBV5-1; the match to TRBD2 covers 16 bases. Germline CDR1 is SGHRS and CDR2 is YFSETQ. The length of the CDR3 is 14 residues. The CDR3 bases are TGTGCCAGCAGTTTGGGACTAGCGGGAGGGGAGCAGTACTTC. Protein sequence: CASSLGLAGGEQYF.

There are a few counts of this clonotype. V gene TRBV11-1 combines with J gene TRBJ1-2; D remains ambiguous. The V and J ends lost 3 bases and 7 bases respectively, with 18 bases between them. There are 15 residues in the CDR3. Germline V CDR1 and CDR2: SGHAT, FQDESV (reference sequence). Here the CDR3 DNA reads TGTGCCAGCAGCTTCGGAGCGCCTTGGGGTTTTGGCTACACCTTC. This codes for CASSFGAPWGFGYTF.

This sequence joins TRBV20-1 and TRBJ2-3, with 7 nucleotides matching TRBD2. Germline CDR1 reads DFQATT; CDR2 reads SNEGSKA (reference sequence). The CDR3 is 15 residues long. The junction had 12 bases not matched to a gene; V was cut back by 5 bases and J by 4 bases. CDR3 sequence reads: CSAWGSAGASDTQYF. CDR3 sequence (DNA): TGCAGTGCTTGGGGATCTGCGGGAGCCTCAGATACGCAGTATTTT.

The chain uses TRBV7-4 and TRBJ2-2, with 11 bases fitting TRBD2. Per germline, CDR1 SGHVT and CDR2 SQSDAQ. V shed 5 bases and J 2 bases; nucleotides not matched to a gene: 7. The CDR3 totals 17 residues. CDR3 region: CASSVSGLAGNTGELFF. CDR3 nucleotide sequence: TGTGCCAGCAGCGTATCAGGACTAGCGGGCAACACCGGGGAGCTGTTTTTT. Complete variable domain (other parts from reference TRBV7-4 and TRBJ2-2): GAGVSQSPRYKVAKRGRDVALRCDSISGHVTLYWYRQTLGQGSEVLTYSQSDAQRDKSGRPSGRFSAERPERSVSTLKIQRTEQGDSAVYLCASSVSGLAGNTGELFFGEGSRLTVL.

This clonotype has only a few counts. The chain combines TRBV20-1 with TRBJ2-1; 7 positions match TRBD1. The CDR3 runs to 10 residues. Germline-derived CDR1 and CDR2 are DFQATT and SNEGSKA (reference sequence). With 1 base clipped from V and 16 bases from J, the junction kept 4 bases outside the gene matches. CDR3 bases: TGCAGTGCTAGAGGGACAGGAATTTTCTTC. This sequence encodes CSARGTGIFF.

V is TRBV24-1 and J is TRBJ2-5, with a weak D call TRBD2 (5 bases). V lost 9 bases and J 5 bases, leaving 15 bases between the germline ends. Per germline, CDR1 KGHDR and CDR2 SFDVKD. The CDR3 is 13 residues long. DNA of the CDR3: TGTGCCACCGGTCGGGAAAGCATGGAGACCCAGTACTTC. As protein: CATGRESMETQYF.

This clonotype was detected only a few times. V is TRBV12-3 or TRBV12-4 and J is TRBJ2-1; 8 nucleotides match TRBD2. V was pared by 7 bases and J by 5 bases, with 7 bases of the junction left unmatched. This CDR3 is 14 amino acids long. The CDR3 DNA reads TGTGCCAGCACCCCCAGCGGGGGTAACAATGAGCAGTTCTTC. Protein: CASTPSGGNNEQFF.

The J gene is TRBJ2-7, the V gene TRBV5-1, with 8 bases that match TRBD2. CDR3 size: 17 residues. The J segment lost 2 bases and the V segment lost 4 bases, leaving 14 bases of the junction unmatched. CDR1 and CDR2 from the germline V gene are SGHRS and YFSETQ. CDR3 amino acids: CASSHQAGAGVPYEQYF. CDR3 bases: TGCGCCAGCAGCCACCAAGCCGGAGCGGGAGTCCCCTACGAGCAGTACTTC.

The V call is TRBV27, the J call TRBJ2-1; no definite D call. The V gene lost 6 bases and the J gene lost 5 bases, with 20 bases spanning the gap. CDR1 is MNHEY, CDR2 SMNVEV, per germline (reference sequence). CDR3 size: 16 residues. This CDR3 is CASRLGSTLPHNEQFF. DNA of the CDR3: TGTGCCAGCAGACTGGGGTCAACCTTACCCCACAATGAGCAGTTCTTC.

The chain uses TRBV4-1 and TRBJ2-7, with D tentatively TRBD2 (6 bases). Trimming left V 4 bases short and J 5 bases short, with 18 bases between. CDR3 length: 15 amino acids. CDR1 is MGHRA and CDR2 is YSYEKL in the germline V gene. As DNA, the CDR3 is TGCGCCAGCAGCCCAGTGGGGGGAGACAGAGACGAGCAGTACTTC. It is translated as CASSPVGGDRDEQYF.

The chain combines TRBV4-1 with TRBJ2-5, with D hard to call. V was pared by 0 bases and J by 2 bases, with 16 bases between. The CDR3 covers 17 residues. Germline V CDR1 and CDR2: MGHRA, YSYEKL. In DNA, the CDR3 is TGCGCCAGCAGCCAAGAAATCGTTCGGTCCCCACAAGAGACCCAGTACTTC. This translates into CASSQEIVRSPQETQYF.

The chain uses TRBV10-3 and TRBJ2-7; D gene uncertain. The CDR3 contains 12 residues. In germline, CDR1 is ENHRY, CDR2 SYGVKD. V was trimmed by 3 bases and J by 1 base, leaving 4 bases between them. This chain's CDR3 is CAISDQSYEQYF. The CDR3 DNA reads TGTGCCATCAGTGACCAATCCTACGAGCAGTACTTC.

This clonotype appeared a few times. This sequence joins TRBV5-1 and TRBJ2-3; 8 nucleotides line up with TRBD2. Looked up from germline, CDR1 is SGHRS and CDR2 is YFSETQ. The CDR3 sequence is 15 residues long. V trimming: 6 bases; J trimming: 2 bases; junction bases outside the gene matches: 8. For the CDR3, the DNA is TGCGCCAGCACCCTACTAGCGGAGCTCACAGATACGCAGTATTTT. Its translation: CASTLLAELTDTQYF.

This clonotype was counted at least ten times. The rearrangement uses TRBV5-1 and TRBJ2-2; 9 positions agree with TRBD2. V dropped 5 bases and J dropped 2; count of bases not matched to a gene: 10. CDR3 length: 17 residues. Germline V gene lookup returns CDR1 SGHRS and CDR2 YFSETQ. The DNA for the CDR3 is TGCGCCAGCAGTCCGTACCCGGGACTAGCCAACACCGGGGAGCTGTTTTTT. This encodes CASSPYPGLANTGELFF.

The chain uses TRBV20-1 and TRBJ2-3; tentatively, D is TRBD2 (6 bases). Germline V gives CDR1 DFQATT, CDR2 SNEGSKA (reference sequence). The CDR3 loop spans 15 amino acids. The ends were cut back, 5 bases at V and 0 bases at J, with 15 bases in the middle. CDR3 region: CSARDFHSSTDTQYF. DNA of the CDR3: TGCAGTGCTCGGGACTTCCATTCTAGCACAGATACGCAGTATTTT.

The sample holds a few counts of this clonotype. The gene calls are TRBV20-1 and TRBJ1-1; 10 bases are a match to TRBD1. CDR1 and CDR2 from the germline V gene are DFQATT and SNEGSKA (reference sequence). V lost 1 base, J lost 2 bases, and 7 bases stayed unmatched. This CDR3 has 16 residues. For the CDR3, the DNA is TGCAGTGCTAGAGCGGGGACAGGGGACGCTAACACTGAAGCTTTCTTT. Translating gives CSARAGTGDANTEAFF.

The table lists this clonotype with a few counts. The rearrangement links TRBV12-3 or TRBV12-4 to TRBJ1-1, with 9 bases fitting TRBD1. J gave up 12 bases and V 6 bases, and 8 bases lay outside the gene matches. This CDR3 has 12 residues. The CDR3 loop is CASRGQGWGTFF. CDR3 nucleotide sequence: TGTGCCAGCAGGGGACAGGGATGGGGTACTTTCTTT.